This passage covers 30 T cell receptor beta chains from one sample sequenced in a study of Graves' ophthalmopathy and Graves' hyperthyroidism. Amplifying from RNA transcripts, the study obtained TCR beta CDR3 regions. HTBI primers served in a first-round RT-PCR, which a second-round multiplex PCR followed. TCRdb re-called the multiplex PCR reads through MiXCR, storing one row per CDR3 protein. The sample carries hundreds of thousands of distinct CDR3 sequences, roughly 50% recorded once. Input material: peripheral blood. These receptors were obtained from an adult man with Graves' ophthalmopathy.

V usage is TRBV7-9 and J usage is TRBJ2-7, with 8 bases that match TRBD2. Germline V gene lookup returns CDR1 SEHNR and CDR2 FQNEAQ (reference sequence). V dropped 1 base and J dropped 3; count of bases not matched to a gene: 5. CDR3 size: 15 residues. DNA of the CDR3: TGTGCCAGCAGCTTAGGATTAGCGGGACACTACGAGCAGTACTTC. Protein product: CASSLGLAGHYEQYF.

This clonotype was picked up many times. This chain connects TRBV7-2 to TRBJ2-5; D remains unclear. The V and J ends lost 0 bases and 1 base respectively, with 3 bases between them. Germline loops: CDR1 SGHTA, CDR2 FQGNSA. This CDR3 spans 13 amino acids. The CDR3 DNA sequence: TGTGCCAGCAGCTTAGCCCCCCAAGAGACCCAGTACTTC. This encodes CASSLAPQETQYF.

In this sample, this clonotype turned up once. The chain is built from TRBV30 and TRBJ1-2; D not certain. Deletions cut 5 bases from V and 2 bases from J, with 9 bases between. Germline assignment: CDR1 GTSNPN and CDR2 SVGIG (reference sequence). The CDR3 is 12 amino acids. CDR3 DNA: TGTGCCTGGGGAGTAGGGAACTATGGCTACACCTTC. This translates into CAWGVGNYGYTF.

V gene TRBV7-6 combines with J gene TRBJ2-5, with D possibly matching TRBD2 (6 bases). The CDR3 sequence is 14 residues long. V was cut by 2 bases and J by 11 bases, with 18 bases left in between. The germline CDR1 and CDR2 sequences are SGHVS and FNYEAQ. The CDR3 here is CASSLRLANHEQYF. For the CDR3, the DNA is TGTGCCAGCAGCTTACGGCTAGCGAACCATGAGCAGTACTTC.

The V call is TRBV2, the J call TRBJ1-2; tentatively, D is TRBD1 (5 bases). CDR1 and CDR2 (germline): SNHLY, FYNNEI. The CDR3 length is 13 residues. Trimming shortened V by 5 bases and J by 7 bases, and 14 bases separated the two germline ends. CDR3 amino acids: CASSLGDSSGYTF. Here the CDR3 DNA reads TGTGCCAGCAGTTTAGGGGATTCGAGTGGCTACACCTTC.

The CDR3 here is CASSLTQGDQETQYF. In DNA form, the CDR3 reads TGTGCCAGCAGTTTAACCCAGGGGGACCAAGAGACCCAGTACTTC. The rearrangement joins TRBV27 to TRBJ2-5; 7 nucleotides align to TRBD1. The V gene's germline CDR1 is MNHEY and CDR2 SMNVEV (reference sequence). The CDR3 contains 15 residues. J lost 0 bases, V lost 2 bases, and 3 bases had no gene match.

J is TRBJ2-5 and V is TRBV5-1; D call uncertain. Germline assignment: CDR1 SGHRS and CDR2 YFSETQ. V lost 0 bases to trimming and J lost 4 bases, with 13 bases between them. This CDR3 is built from 15 residues. As DNA, the CDR3 is TGCGCCAGCAGCTTGGGTGGGGAATGGGGAGAGACCCAGTACTTC. It translates to CASSLGGEWGETQYF.

This clonotype showed up many times. The rearrangement uses TRBV10-3 and TRBJ2-5, with 11 positions matching TRBD2. J was trimmed by 1 base and V by 5 bases; bases with no gene match: 3. CDR1 and CDR2 from the germline V gene are ENHRY and SYGVKD. There are 15 residues in the CDR3. The DNA for the CDR3 is TGTGCCATCAGTCCCGGGACTAGCGGCCAAGAGACCCAGTACTTC. It translates to CAISPGTSGQETQYF.

This chain connects TRBV20-1 to TRBJ1-5; D ambiguous. The CDR3 sequence is 15 residues long. The germline V and J ends were trimmed by 0 bases and 1 base, with 10 bases remaining between them. Germline loops: CDR1 DFQATT, CDR2 SNEGSKA (reference sequence). The CDR3 spells CSARDIDLSNQPQHF. The CDR3 nucleotides are TGCAGTGCTAGAGATATCGACTTAAGCAATCAGCCCCAGCATTTT.

This clonotype was recorded a few times. This chain uses TRBV5-8 with TRBJ1-3; D ambiguous. Per germline, CDR1 SGHTS and CDR2 YDEGEE. The CDR3 has 13 amino acids. Trimming shortened V by 4 bases and J by 0 bases, and 5 bases separated the two germline ends. The CDR3 protein is CASSRDSGNTIYF. In nucleotides, the CDR3 is TGTGCCAGCAGCCGGGACTCTGGAAACACCATATATTTT. The complete variable domain, with remaining parts taken from reference TRBV5-8 and TRBJ1-3, reads EAGVTQSPTHLIKTRGQQATLRCSPISGHTSVYWYQQALGLGLQFLLWYDEGEERNRGNFPPRFSGRQFPNYSSELNVNALELEDSALYLCASSRDSGNTIYFGEGSWLTVV.

The J gene is TRBJ2-7, the V gene TRBV7-2; D not certain. Germline CDR1 is SGHTA and CDR2 is FQGNSA. The CDR3 length is 14 residues. Trimming took off 5 bases at V and 3 bases at J, with 14 bases between the two ends. The CDR3 DNA sequence: TGTGCCAGCAGCCTCAACACCCTTAACTACGAGCAGTACTTC. Encoded protein: CASSLNTLNYEQYF.

The V call is TRBV7-2, the J call TRBJ2-5; D not certain. The germline gives CDR1 SGHTA, CDR2 FQGNSA. V dropped 5 bases and J dropped 13 bases, with 23 bases sitting between them. CDR3 length: 14 amino acids. The CDR3 protein is CASSQILYSLEPYF. DNA for the CDR3: TGTGCCAGCAGCCAGATACTGTACAGCTTGGAACCGTACTTC.

The genes are TRBV20-1 and TRBJ1-1; 8 nucleotides align to TRBD1. V dropped 4 bases and J dropped 1; count of bases not matched to a gene: 14. The germline gives CDR1 DFQATT, CDR2 SNEGSKA (reference sequence). The CDR3 is made up of 17 amino acids. CDR3 nucleotides: TGCAGTGCTAAGGACAGGGAGATTTTAAATTGGAACACTGAAGCTTTCTTT. The encoded protein is CSAKDREILNWNTEAFF.

The chain uses TRBV29-1 and TRBJ2-5; 9 nucleotides align to TRBD1. The CDR3 runs 13 residues. V gave up 7 bases and J gave up 4 bases; unmatched junction bases: 7. CDR1 is SQVTM, CDR2 ANQGSEA, per germline. In DNA form, the CDR3 reads TGCAGCGCCGAACAGGGGGCGGGAGAGACCCAGTACTTC. The encoded protein is CSAEQGAGETQYF. Together with reference TRBV29-1 and TRBJ2-5, the CDR3 gives the full variable domain: SAVISQKPSRDICQRGTSLTIQCQVDSQVTMMFWYRQQPGQSLTLIATANQGSEATYESGFVIDKFPISRPNLTFSTLTVSNMSPEDSSIYLCSAEQGAGETQYFGPGTRLLVL.

V gene TRBV3-1 combines with J gene TRBJ1-5; D remains ambiguous. The CDR3 is 13 amino acids. The germline V gene has CDR1 LGHDT and CDR2 YNNKEL (reference sequence). Trimming stripped 3 bases from V and 2 bases from J, with 5 bases between. This CDR3 is CASSHAGNQPQHF. The CDR3, as DNA: TGTGCCAGCAGCCACGCAGGCAATCAGCCCCAGCATTTT.

This chain connects TRBV20-1 to TRBJ2-5; no clear D. The V gene's germline CDR1 is DFQATT and CDR2 SNEGSKA (reference sequence). Between the trimmed V and J ends, which lost 3 bases and 5 bases, there was a span of 13 bases. This CDR3 region has 13 residues. CDR3 amino acids: CSARETAQETQYF. CDR3 sequence (DNA): TGCAGTGCTAGGGAGACGGCCCAGGAGACCCAGTACTTC.

The table lists this clonotype with a few counts. The V call is TRBV10-3, the J call TRBJ1-2; D might be TRBD1 (5 bases). Trimming cost V 6 bases and J 6 bases, with 20 bases left between them. Germline lookup yields CDR1 ENHRY and CDR2 SYGVKD. The CDR3 runs 15 residues. The CDR3 region has the DNA TGTGCCATCAGCGGACAACGAGGAAGAGAGGATGGCTACACCTTC. Translation gives CAISGQRGREDGYTF.

The chain combines TRBV9 with TRBJ2-2, with 9 bases fitting TRBD2. V gave up 5 bases and J gave up 2 bases; unmatched junction bases: 16. This CDR3 contains 19 residues. CDR1 and CDR2 from the germline V gene are SGDLS and YYNGEE. The CDR3 region has the DNA TGTGCCAGCAGTTACTCGAATAAGGTAGCGGGAGTAAACACCGGGGAGCTGTTTTTT. Its protein product is CASSYSNKVAGVNTGELFF. Filled out from reference TRBV9 and TRBJ2-2, the complete variable domain reads DSGVTQTPKHLITATGQRVTLRCSPRSGDLSVYWYQQSLDQGLQFLIQYYNGEERAKGNILERFSAQQFPDLHSELNLSSLELGDSALYFCASSYSNKVAGVNTGELFFGEGSRLTVL.

This clonotype was recorded once. The chain carries TRBV6-5 and TRBJ1-4; weak D call: TRBD1 (6 bases). V gave up 4 bases and J gave up 7 bases, with 13 bases separating them. This CDR3 region has 14 residues. Looked up from germline, CDR1 is MNHEY and CDR2 is SVGAGI. The CDR3 nucleotides are TGTGCCAGCAGTTTCGACAGGTGGGGTGAAAAACTGTTTTTT. It translates to CASSFDRWGEKLFF.

J is TRBJ1-4 and V is TRBV7-8; TRBD1 might be the D (6 bases). Germline values: CDR1 SGHVS, CDR2 FQNEAQ. Trimming took off 5 bases at V and 6 bases at J, with 13 bases between the two ends. The CDR3 contains 14 residues. CDR3 coding DNA: TGTGCCAGCAGCCAGGACAGTTCTCATGAAAAACTGTTTTTT. Encoded protein: CASSQDSSHEKLFF.

This clonotype was picked up a small number of times. The rearrangement uses TRBV2 and TRBJ1-2; tentatively, D is TRBD1 (6 bases). Per the germline V gene, CDR1 is SNHLY and CDR2 is FYNNEI. Trimming stripped 5 bases from V and 8 bases from J, with 12 bases between. The CDR3 sequence is 12 residues long. The DNA of the CDR3 is TGTGCCAGCAGTCAGACAGGAAACGGCTACACCTTC. It is translated as CASSQTGNGYTF.

The rearrangement uses TRBV2 and TRBJ1-5, with no clear D. Deletions cut 6 bases from V and 2 bases from J, with 11 bases between. CDR3 length: 14 amino acids. CDR1 is SNHLY and CDR2 is FYNNEI in the germline V gene. The CDR3 coding sequence is TGTGCCAGCAGCCCTACCGTGGGCAATCAGCCCCAGCATTTT. It codes for CASSPTVGNQPQHF. The full variable domain, its missing parts supplied by reference TRBV2 and TRBJ1-5, is EPEVTQTPSHQVTQMGQEVILRCVPISNHLYFYWYRQILGQKVEFLVSFYNNEISEKSEIFDDQFSVERPDGSNFTLKIRSTKLEDSAMYFCASSPTVGNQPQHFGDGTRLSIL.

This chain joins TRBV2 and TRBJ1-5, with 10 bases matching TRBD1. Losses at the gene ends were 3 bases for V and 6 bases for J; bases not matched to a gene: 8. Germline loops: CDR1 SNHLY, CDR2 FYNNEI. This CDR3 has 16 amino acids. CDR3 DNA: TGTGCCAGCAGTGACTCCAGTGGGACAGGGGCTCAGCCCCAGCATTTT. This sequence encodes CASSDSSGTGAQPQHF.

J is TRBJ1-6 and V is TRBV2; D not resolved. V lost 7 bases and J 5 bases, leaving 12 bases between the germline ends. CDR1 SNHLY and CDR2 FYNNEI come from the germline V gene. CDR3 length equals 14 residues. The CDR3: CASNLGTDNSPLHF. The CDR3 DNA reads TGTGCCAGCAATCTGGGTACCGATAATTCACCCCTCCACTTT. Full variable domain (outside the CDR3, taken from reference TRBV2 and TRBJ1-6): EPEVTQTPSHQVTQMGQEVILRCVPISNHLYFYWYRQILGQKVEFLVSFYNNEISEKSEIFDDQFSVERPDGSNFTLKIRSTKLEDSAMYFCASNLGTDNSPLHFGNGTRLTVT.

This chain links TRBV9 with TRBJ1-6; 7 nucleotides align to TRBD1. The CDR3 consists of 16 residues. V trimming: 4 bases; J trimming: 5 bases; junction bases outside the gene matches: 9. Germline CDR1 and CDR2: SGDLS and YYNGEE. This chain's CDR3 is CASSQDGGQNNSPLHF. Written as DNA, the CDR3 is TGTGCCAGCAGCCAAGATGGGGGACAGAATAATTCACCCCTCCACTTT.

The gene calls are TRBV20-1 and TRBJ2-6; the D gene could be TRBD1 or TRBD2 (5 bases each). The length of the CDR3 is 16 residues. Between the trimmed V and J ends, which lost 5 bases and 3 bases, there was a span of 17 bases. Germline CDR1 reads DFQATT; CDR2 reads SNEGSKA (reference sequence). In nucleotides, the CDR3 is TGCAGTGCTCGCTCCGGGACCAAATTTGGGGCCAACGTCCTGACTTTC. It codes for CSARSGTKFGANVLTF.

This clonotype was counted between two and nine times. Here the CDR3 DNA reads TGTGCCAGCAGACCTAACAGGGGCCGTGAAGCTTTCTTT. Translated, it gives CASRPNRGREAFF. V gene TRBV7-2 combines with J gene TRBJ1-1; 7 bases fit TRBD1. This CDR3 is 13 amino acids long. Germline loops: CDR1 SGHTA, CDR2 FQGNSA. V lost 6 bases to trimming and J lost 7 bases; unmatched junction nucleotides: 8.

Comments on this clonotype: The junction departs from the called germline gene at one end, perhaps through a read error. The chain employs TRBV7-2 and TRBJ1-1; D unresolved. This CDR3 has 13 residues. The germline V gene encodes CDR1 SGHTA and CDR2 FQGNSA. This CDR3 reads CASSPSLSRNLTF. The CDR3 coding sequence is TGTGCCAGCAGTCCCTCATTGAGTCGCAACCTTACCTTT.

The chain is built from TRBV7-8 and TRBJ2-2, with D hard to call. V was pared by 2 bases and J by 6 bases, with 19 bases between. Germline CDR1 reads SGHVS; CDR2 reads FQNEAQ. CDR3 length equals 17 residues. The CDR3 region is CASSLKRDLLDPGELFF. The CDR3 DNA sequence: TGTGCCAGCAGCTTAAAGCGCGACCTGTTGGACCCCGGGGAGCTGTTTTTT.

The chain couples TRBV12-3 or TRBV12-4 to TRBJ2-5; 9 nucleotides align to TRBD2. J lost 6 bases, V lost 5 bases, and 10 bases had no gene match. The CDR3 has 15 residues. CDR3 coding DNA: TGTGCCAGCAGTATCGGGGCGGGAGGGAGTAAGACCCAGTACTTC. Encoded protein: CASSIGAGGSKTQYF.